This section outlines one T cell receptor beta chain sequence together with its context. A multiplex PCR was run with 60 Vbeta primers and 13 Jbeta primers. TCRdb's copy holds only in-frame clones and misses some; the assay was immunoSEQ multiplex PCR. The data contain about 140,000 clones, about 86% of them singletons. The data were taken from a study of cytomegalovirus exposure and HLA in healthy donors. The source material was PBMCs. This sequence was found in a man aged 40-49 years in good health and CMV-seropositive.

CDR3 sequence reads: CASSFRTGSPYEQYF. In DNA form, the CDR3 reads TGCGCCAGCAGCTTCAGGACAGGGAGTCCTTACGAGCAGTACTTC. V and J are TRBV5-1 and TRBJ2-7, with TRBD1 matching 8 bases. This CDR3 comprises 15 residues. Germline V CDR1 and CDR2: SGHRS, YFSETQ. J gave up 4 bases and V 2 bases, and 8 bases lay outside the gene matches.